The present entry profiles one T cell receptor (beta chain) with its context. V was clipped by 0 bases and J by 5 bases, with 10 bases between them. Per germline, CDR1 GTSNPN and CDR2 SVGIG (reference sequence). The CDR3 totals 13 residues. The sample comes from a study of T cell changes during pregnancy in multiple sclerosis. Profiled with immunoSEQ multiplex PCR; TCRdb holds only in-frame clones, not every one. The table lists more than 40,000 clones, about nine tenths of them singletons. Sequencing was performed on CD4+ T cells from peripheral blood mononuclear cells, taken in the first trimester of pregnancy. The source of this sequence is a female donor with multiple sclerosis, enrolled in a pregnancy study. This rearrangement joins TRBV30 to TRBJ1-2; D is ambiguous. The CDR3 protein is CAWSVTRRYGYTF. The CDR3 nucleotides read TGTGCCTGGAGTGTAACCAGGAGGTATGGCTACACCTTC.